Below are 5 T cell receptor beta chains sequenced from a single sample in a study of blood T cell repertoires in COVID-19. The assay was immunoSEQ multiplex PCR, and TCRdb's table has in-frame clones only and misses some. The sample records about 200,000 clones, about nine tenths being singletons. The sequencing sample was made of peripheral blood. These receptors were obtained from a man aged 60-69 years who had recovered from COVID-19.

CDR3 DNA sequence: TGTGCCAGCAGTCCGGAAGCGTATGGCTACACCTTC. Its translation is CASSPEAYGYTF. This chain joins TRBV2 and TRBJ1-2; D gene ambiguous. Trimming removed 5 bases from V and 5 bases from J, with 9 bases in between. CDR3 length: 12 amino acids. Germline V gene sequence: CDR1 SNHLY, CDR2 FYNNEI.

This clone appeared once. The chain joins TRBV10-3 to TRBJ2-7; D perhaps matches TRBD1 (5 bases). The CDR3 is made up of 12 amino acids. In germline, CDR1 is ENHRY, CDR2 SYGVKD. Trimming pared 10 bases from V and 2 bases from J, leaving 12 bases between. The CDR3 DNA reads TGTGCCACGAGGCAGGGAACCTACGAGCAGTACTTC. This codes for CATRQGTYEQYF.

This clone was recorded only once. The genes are TRBV27 and TRBJ2-1; TRBD1 agrees at 12 bases. With V trimmed by 6 bases and J by 5 bases, 5 bases remained unmatched. The CDR3 consists of 15 residues. The germline CDR1 and CDR2 sequences are MNHEY and SMNVEV (reference sequence). CDR3 DNA: TGTGCCAGCAGCGAGGGACAGGGGGCGGACAATGAGCAGTTCTTC. Translated, it gives CASSEGQGADNEQFF.

The chain is built from TRBV5-4 and TRBJ2-1; D is ambiguous. V lost 2 bases and J lost 7, with 4 bases in between. Per the germline V gene, CDR1 is SGHNT and CDR2 is YYREEE (reference sequence). The CDR3 is 11 residues long. In DNA, the CDR3 is TGTGCCAGCAGCTTTAGTAATGAGCAGTTCTTC. Translation gives CASSFSNEQFF.

This clone turned up a few times. The J gene is TRBJ2-7, the V gene TRBV12-3 or TRBV12-4; D uncertain. Trimming cost V 6 bases and J 4 bases, with 7 bases left between them. The CDR3 sequence is 11 residues long. The CDR3 sequence is CASSNSYEQYF. The CDR3 DNA reads TGTGCCAGCAGCAACAGTTACGAGCAGTACTTC.